Below are 15 T cell receptor beta chains sequenced from a single sample in a study of T cell responses to AZD1222 COVID-19 vaccine. Using immunoSEQ multiplex PCR, the repertoire was profiled, and TCRdb retains in-frame clones only, with some absent. Counted here are about 120,000 clones, around nine tenths occurring once; the ten biggest clones make up less than 4%. Material: peripheral blood, obtained 28 days after the second AZD1222 dose. The receptors here all came from an adult who received the AZD1222 COVID-19 vaccine.

V gene TRBV6-2 or TRBV6-3 combines with J gene TRBJ1-5; D call uncertain. In germline, CDR1 is MNHEY, CDR2 SVGEGT. V was cut by 2 bases and J by 2 bases, with 4 bases left in between. This CDR3 is built from 13 residues. CDR3 region: CASSYRGNQPQHF. As DNA, the CDR3 is TGTGCCAGCAGTTACCGCGGCAATCAGCCCCAGCATTTT.

This clone was picked up a small number of times. The chain employs TRBV7-3 and TRBJ1-6; no definite D call. Trimming removed 2 bases from V and 7 bases from J, with 18 bases in between. CDR1 and CDR2 (germline): SGHTA, FQGTGA. The CDR3 has 17 amino acids. The DNA of the CDR3 is TGTGCCAGCAGCTTAGGACCGATTGGCGAGACGAATTCACCCCTCCACTTT. Its translation: CASSLGPIGETNSPLHF.

This chain uses TRBV19 with TRBJ1-3; possibly TRBD1 for D (5 bases). The V end lost 5 bases, the J end lost 0 bases, and 8 bases lay between the germline ends. CDR3 length: 14 amino acids. Looked up from germline, CDR1 is LNHDA and CDR2 is SQIVND (reference sequence). CDR3 nucleotides: TGTGCCAGTAGTTTCCAGGGCTCTGGAAACACCATATATTTT. It codes for CASSFQGSGNTIYF.

The chain is built from TRBV7-2 and TRBJ2-2; weak D call: TRBD2 (6 bases). V was cut by 2 bases and J by 1 base, with 8 bases left in between. This CDR3 is 15 amino acids long. Per the germline V gene, CDR1 is SGHTA and CDR2 is FQGNSA. The CDR3, as DNA: TGTGCCAGCAGCTTATCCGGGGGGAACACCGGGGAGCTGTTTTTT. Amino acid sequence: CASSLSGGNTGELFF.

This rearrangement joins TRBV7-8 to TRBJ2-5; the match to TRBD1 covers 7 bases. The length of the CDR3 is 14 residues. In germline, CDR1 is SGHVS, CDR2 FQNEAQ. The V and J ends lost 0 bases and 4 bases, in that order; junction bases with no gene match: 2. This CDR3 is CASSLAAGGETQYF. In DNA form, the CDR3 reads TGTGCCAGCAGCTTAGCTGCAGGGGGAGAGACCCAGTACTTC.

V usage is TRBV21-1 and J usage is TRBJ1-3. TRBV21-1 is tagged as a pseudogene. This CDR3 is built from 18 residues. This CDR3 reads CASRVVEVGVNSGNTIYF. Written as DNA, the CDR3 is TGTGCCAGCAGGGTCGTCGAGGTCGGAGTAAACTCTGGAAACACCATATATTTT.

V is TRBV6-2 or TRBV6-3 and J is TRBJ2-1; D might be TRBD2 (6 bases). The germline V gene has CDR1 MNHEY and CDR2 SVGEGT. V was trimmed by 8 bases and J by 5 bases, leaving 22 bases between them. The CDR3 is 16 residues long. The CDR3 sequence is CASRLFGTVTNNEQFF. The DNA for the CDR3 is TGTGCCAGCCGTTTGTTCGGGACTGTCACTAACAATGAGCAGTTCTTC.

The chain is built from TRBV2 and TRBJ2-7; D not resolved. The CDR3 has 13 amino acids. The V and J ends lost 11 bases and 0 bases respectively, with 14 bases between them. The germline gives CDR1 SNHLY, CDR2 FYNNEI. In DNA, the CDR3 is TGTGCCGGCCAGACCGAGAGCTCCTACGAGCAGTACTTC. Protein: CAGQTESSYEQYF.

The chain links TRBV5-6 to TRBJ1-1; D gene ambiguous. The CDR3 length is 17 residues. Germline CDR1 SGHDT, CDR2 YYEEEE. The V end was cut by 0 bases, the J end by 3 bases, with 18 bases between. CDR3 nucleotide sequence: TGTGCCAGCAGCTTGGGGTTGAGGGTCGGGTTGGACACTGAAGCTTTCTTT. Encoded protein: CASSLGLRVGLDTEAFF.

J is TRBJ1-5 and V is TRBV19; 10 nucleotides line up with TRBD1. The CDR3 covers 15 residues. Germline V CDR1 and CDR2: LNHDA, SQIVND (reference sequence). V shed 1 base, J shed 6 bases, and the junction held 3 bases outside the gene matches. The CDR3 reads CASSIAGTGVQPQHF. CDR3 nucleotide sequence: TGTGCCAGTAGTATAGCCGGGACAGGGGTTCAGCCCCAGCATTTT.

V is TRBV7-9 and J is TRBJ2-1, with D possibly TRBD1 on 6 matching bases. In germline, CDR1 is SEHNR, CDR2 FQNEAQ (reference sequence). The V and J ends lost 4 bases and 5 bases respectively, with 18 bases between them. The CDR3 sequence is 16 residues long. CDR3 amino acids: CASSSQGLGRDNEQFF. CDR3 coding DNA: TGTGCCAGCAGCTCCCAGGGGTTGGGGCGGGACAATGAGCAGTTCTTC.

The chain joins TRBV5-4 to TRBJ1-2; D is ambiguous. CDR1 is SGHNT, CDR2 YYREEE, per germline (reference sequence). Deletions cut 0 bases from V and 8 bases from J, with 14 bases between. The CDR3 runs 14 residues. This CDR3 is CASSLGGTNGGYTF. CDR3 coding DNA: TGTGCCAGCAGCTTGGGCGGAACAAATGGGGGCTACACCTTC. Filled out from reference TRBV5-4 and TRBJ1-2, the complete variable domain reads ETGVTQSPTHLIKTRGQQVTLRCSSQSGHNTVSWYQQALGQGPQFIFQYYREEENGRGNFPPRFSGLQFPNYSSELNVNALELDDSALYLCASSLGGTNGGYTFGSGTRLTVV.

V usage is TRBV3-1 (or the pseudogene TRBV3-2) and J usage is TRBJ1-4; the match to TRBD1 covers 7 bases. J gave up 3 bases and V 6 bases, and 4 bases lay outside the gene matches. CDR3 length: 14 residues. Germline values: CDR1 LGHDT, CDR2 YNNKEL (reference sequence). The CDR3 nucleotides are TGTGCCAGCAGGGCCGGGACAGCTAATGAAAAACTGTTTTTT. Residues: CASRAGTANEKLFF.

The J gene is TRBJ1-1, the V gene TRBV6-1; D might be TRBD1 (5 bases). With 1 base removed from V and 1 base from J, the gap between germline ends came to 10 bases. There are 15 residues in the CDR3. Germline CDR1 is MNHNS and CDR2 is SASEGT. Here the CDR3 reads CASSEVAGSNTEAFF. The CDR3 DNA is TGTGCCAGCAGTGAAGTCGCAGGGTCGAACACTGAAGCTTTCTTT.

CDR3 bases: TGTGCCAGCAGCTTAGGCCAGGGAAGGGTAAATCAGCCCCAGCATTTT. This gives the protein CASSLGQGRVNQPQHF. V usage is TRBV11-2 and J usage is TRBJ1-5, with D possibly being TRBD1 (5 bases). V lost 1 base, J lost 4 bases, and 14 bases lay in between. Germline V lookup: CDR1 SGHAT, CDR2 FQNNGV. This CDR3 is 16 amino acids long.